Listed here is a single TCR beta chain. What it recognizes is unknown. The junction departs from the called germline gene at one end, perhaps through a read error. Looked up from germline, CDR1 is SGHTA and CDR2 is FQGTGA. The CDR3 contains 9 residues. The PCR used 60 Vbeta and 13 Jbeta primers. Clones were sequenced by immunoSEQ multiplex PCR, and TCRdb holds only the in-frame ones, with some missing. The sample yields roughly 180,000 clones, 9.5% seen once. These data originate in a study of cytomegalovirus exposure and HLA in healthy donors. All the people who gave samples were healthy bone marrow donors. Study-level results: Through in vitro validation, a few CMV-associated chains were shown to be specific for CMV antigens.

Sequencing used PBMCs. The clonotype was recovered from a woman aged 25 to 39 in good health and CMV-seropositive. The chain carries TRBV7-3 and TRBJ1-5; D is possibly TRBD1 (5 bases). The CDR3 is CPYTGAQHF. CDR3 DNA: TGCCCCTACACGGGGGCCCAGCATTTT.